These 14 T cell receptor beta chains share one sample of origin, sequenced in a study of beta chain features in type 1 diabetes. Study results and limitations: In all four CD4+ subsets, TCRB CDR3 length was significantly, moderately reduced in type 1 diabetes.

Expressed TCRB transcripts were sequenced, since all the RNA that had been isolated was reverse transcribed. Some clones are missing from TCRdb's copy, which holds only in-frame ones; the method was immunoSEQ multiplex PCR. The data hold over 650,000 clones, with about an eighth observed a single time. No antigens are known for them. Sequenced input: naive CD4+ T cells from blood. Source of these receptors: a man aged 18 to 30 with type 1 diabetes.

The rearrangement joins TRBV4-3 to TRBJ2-2, with TRBD2 as a possible D gene (6 bases). Germline CDR1 and CDR2: LGHNA and YSLEER. Trimming took 4 bases from V and 4 from J, leaving 13 bases between them. The CDR3 length is 15 residues. This chain's CDR3 is CASSLSQAGTGELFF. Here the CDR3 DNA reads TGCGCCAGCAGCCTTTCCCAAGCGGGCACCGGGGAGCTGTTTTTT.

This clone was recorded a few times. The chain joins TRBV6-5 to TRBJ2-3; D is ambiguous. Trimming shortened V by 6 bases and J by 3 bases, and 13 bases separated the two germline ends. The V gene's germline CDR1 is MNHEY and CDR2 SVGAGI. The CDR3 contains 14 residues. As DNA, the CDR3 is TGTGCCAGCAGCCGGGTGATGAGGACAGATACGCAGTATTTT. This codes for CASSRVMRTDTQYF.

The rearrangement joins TRBV29-1 to TRBJ1-1; 7 nucleotides agree with TRBD1. Losses at the gene ends were 8 bases for V and 3 bases for J; bases not matched to a gene: 9. The germline CDR1 and CDR2 sequences are SQVTM and ANQGSEA. The CDR3 runs to 13 residues. CDR3 sequence (DNA): TGCAGCCTCAGACAGGGCGTGGACACTGAAGCTTTCTTT. Translated, it gives CSLRQGVDTEAFF.

This clone was detected only a few times. V gene TRBV27 combines with J gene TRBJ2-1; the match to TRBD2 covers 12 bases. The CDR3 is 13 residues long. The ends lost 4 bases at V and 12 bases at J; junction bases unmatched: 4. Germline lookup yields CDR1 MNHEY and CDR2 SMNVEV (reference sequence). In DNA, the CDR3 is TGTGCCAGCAGTTGGACTAGCGGGGACGGGCAGTTCTTC. It specifies CASSWTSGDGQFF.

The rearrangement links TRBV6-1 to TRBJ2-5; 7 bases are shared with TRBD2. The CDR3 extends over 14 amino acids. Trimming cost V 6 bases and J 2 bases; bases outside gene matches: 6. Germline V CDR1 and CDR2: MNHNS, SASEGT. CDR3 nucleotide sequence: TGTGCCAGCAGGGTGGCGGGGGAGCAAGAGACCCAGTACTTC. Translation: CASRVAGEQETQYF.

The CDR3 here is CASSDLRGRGNSPLHF. The CDR3 nucleotides are TGTGCCAGCAGTGACCTACGCGGCAGGGGGAATTCACCCCTCCACTTT. This chain links TRBV2 with TRBJ1-6, with 7 bases identical to TRBD1. CDR1 and CDR2 from the germline V gene are SNHLY and FYNNEI. The J segment lost 7 bases and the V segment lost 3 bases, leaving 9 bases of the junction unmatched. This CDR3 comprises 16 residues.

This clone has more than one count but fewer than ten. The rearrangement joins TRBV29-1 to TRBJ1-6; the D is unclear. The CDR3 totals 14 residues. Germline assignment: CDR1 SQVTM and CDR2 ANQGSEA. V lost 5 bases to trimming and J lost 7 bases, with 15 bases between them. In DNA form, the CDR3 reads TGCAGCGTTCAGATGGAGACGGTAAATTCACCCCTCCACTTT. It specifies CSVQMETVNSPLHF.

The V call is TRBV10-3, the J call TRBJ1-3; the match to TRBD1 covers 10 bases. The germline V gene has CDR1 ENHRY and CDR2 SYGVKD. The ends lost 8 bases at V and 2 bases at J; junction bases unmatched: 0. The CDR3 length is 13 residues. The CDR3 reads CAIGQGAGNTIYF. CDR3 coding DNA: TGTGCCATCGGACAGGGGGCTGGAAACACCATATATTTT.

This clone occurred a few times. The chain is built from TRBV7-9 and TRBJ2-2, with 7 bases identical to TRBD1. Trimming at V came to 5 bases and at J to 3 bases, leaving 9 bases not matched to a gene. Germline V gene lookup returns CDR1 SEHNR and CDR2 FQNEAQ (reference sequence). The CDR3 covers 16 residues. The CDR3 protein is CASSQRQGRYTGELFF. Here the CDR3 DNA reads TGTGCCAGCAGCCAAAGACAGGGCCGATACACCGGGGAGCTGTTTTTT. The full variable domain, in which reference TRBV7-9 and TRBJ2-2 provide the parts outside the CDR3, is DTGVSQNPRHKITKRGQNVTFRCDPISEHNRLYWYRQTLGQGPEFLTYFQNEAQLEKSRLLSDRFSAERPKGSFSTLEIQRTEQGDSAMYLCASSQRQGRYTGELFFGEGSRLTVL.

This clone occurred a few times. The chain links TRBV7-9 to TRBJ1-6; D unresolved. Per the germline V gene, CDR1 is SEHNR and CDR2 is FQNEAQ (reference sequence). V lost 8 bases to trimming and J lost 1 base, with 9 bases between them. The length of the CDR3 is 14 residues. The DNA of the CDR3 is TGTGCCAGCGGACCGGGATCCTATAATTCACCCCTCCACTTT. It translates to CASGPGSYNSPLHF. Filled out from reference TRBV7-9 and TRBJ1-6, the complete variable domain reads DTGVSQNPRHKITKRGQNVTFRCDPISEHNRLYWYRQTLGQGPEFLTYFQNEAQLEKSRLLSDRFSAERPKGSFSTLEIQRTEQGDSAMYLCASGPGSYNSPLHFGNGTRLTVT.

The genes are TRBV7-2 and TRBJ1-5; D gene uncertain. Trimming shortened V by 5 bases and J by 6 bases, and 11 bases separated the two germline ends. The CDR3 spans 13 residues. The germline gives CDR1 SGHTA, CDR2 FQGNSA. CDR3 sequence reads: CASSDLGIQPQHF. CDR3 bases: TGTGCCAGCAGCGACTTAGGGATTCAGCCCCAGCATTTT.

This clone was counted between two and nine times. V gene TRBV2 combines with J gene TRBJ2-5; D perhaps matches TRBD2 (7 bases). CDR3 size: 16 residues. The germline V and J ends were trimmed by 7 bases and 5 bases, with 23 bases remaining between them. Germline CDR1 and CDR2: SNHLY and FYNNEI. CDR3 region: CASTSGGRLAGETQYF. The DNA of the CDR3 is TGTGCCAGCACCTCCGGGGGGCGACTCGCGGGGGAGACCCAGTACTTC. Looking up the rest from reference TRBV2 and TRBJ2-5 gives the full variable domain: EPEVTQTPSHQVTQMGQEVILRCVPISNHLYFYWYRQILGQKVEFLVSFYNNEISEKSEIFDDQFSVERPDGSNFTLKIRSTKLEDSAMYFCASTSGGRLAGETQYFGPGTRLLVL.

A remark on this clone: Other DNA sequences from this sample encode an identical CDR3 as well. The gene calls are TRBV30 and TRBJ2-3; D gene ambiguous. Germline values: CDR1 GTSNPN, CDR2 SVGIG (reference sequence). This CDR3 spans 11 amino acids. The V end was cut by 1 base, the J end by 4 bases, with 3 bases between. CDR3: CAWSAADTQYF. The CDR3 DNA follows: TGTGCCTGGAGTGCCGCAGATACGCAGTATTTT.

The gene calls are TRBV21-1 and TRBJ2-6; the DNA was not used to check the table's D call, TRBD2. TRBV21-1 is classified as a pseudogene. The CDR3 spans 16 residues. CDR3 in amino acids: CASSKRQRTGANVLTF. CDR3 bases: TGTGCCAGCAGCAAACGGCAGAGGACTGGGGCCAACGTCCTGACTTTC.